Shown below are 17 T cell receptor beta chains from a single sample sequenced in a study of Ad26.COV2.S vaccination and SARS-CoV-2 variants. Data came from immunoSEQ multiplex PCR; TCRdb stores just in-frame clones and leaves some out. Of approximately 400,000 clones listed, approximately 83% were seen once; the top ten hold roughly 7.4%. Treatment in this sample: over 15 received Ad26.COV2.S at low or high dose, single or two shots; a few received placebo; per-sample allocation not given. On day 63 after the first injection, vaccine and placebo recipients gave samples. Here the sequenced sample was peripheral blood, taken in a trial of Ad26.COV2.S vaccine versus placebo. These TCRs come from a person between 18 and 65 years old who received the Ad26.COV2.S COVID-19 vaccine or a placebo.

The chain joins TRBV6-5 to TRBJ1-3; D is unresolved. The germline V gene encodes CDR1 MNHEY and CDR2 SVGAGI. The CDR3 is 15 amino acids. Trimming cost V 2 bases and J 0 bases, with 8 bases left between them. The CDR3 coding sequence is TGTGCCAGCAGTTACACCCAGTCCTCTGGAAACACCATATATTTT. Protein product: CASSYTQSSGNTIYF.

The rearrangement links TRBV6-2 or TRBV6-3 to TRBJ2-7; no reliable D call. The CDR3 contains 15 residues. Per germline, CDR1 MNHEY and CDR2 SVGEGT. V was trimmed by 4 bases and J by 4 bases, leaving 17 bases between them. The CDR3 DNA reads TGTGCCAGCAGTTCCCTATCCCCTGGGCCTTACGAGCAGTACTTC. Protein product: CASSSLSPGPYEQYF.

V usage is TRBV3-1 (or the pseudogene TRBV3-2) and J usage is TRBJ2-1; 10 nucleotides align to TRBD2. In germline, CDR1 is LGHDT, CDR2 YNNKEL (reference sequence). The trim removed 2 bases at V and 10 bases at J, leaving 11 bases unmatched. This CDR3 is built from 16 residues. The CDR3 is CASSQKQAAGGIEQFF. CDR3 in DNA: TGTGCCAGCAGCCAAAAACAGGCAGCGGGAGGGATAGAGCAGTTCTTC.

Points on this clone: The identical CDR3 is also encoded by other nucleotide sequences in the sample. CDR3 protein: CASSYSNRAGGYTF. The DNA of the CDR3 is TGTGCCAGCAGTTACTCGAACAGGGCGGGTGGCTACACCTTC. This chain joins TRBV6-5 and TRBJ1-2; D perhaps matches TRBD1 (6 bases). The germline V and J ends were trimmed by 0 bases and 7 bases, with 12 bases remaining between them. The germline V gene has CDR1 MNHEY and CDR2 SVGAGI. The CDR3 sequence is 14 residues long.

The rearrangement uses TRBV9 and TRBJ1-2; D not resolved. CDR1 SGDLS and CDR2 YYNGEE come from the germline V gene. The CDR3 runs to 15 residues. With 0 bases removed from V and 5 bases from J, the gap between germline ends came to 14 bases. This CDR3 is CASSVDPREAYGYTF. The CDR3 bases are TGTGCCAGCAGCGTAGACCCAAGGGAGGCGTATGGCTACACCTTC.

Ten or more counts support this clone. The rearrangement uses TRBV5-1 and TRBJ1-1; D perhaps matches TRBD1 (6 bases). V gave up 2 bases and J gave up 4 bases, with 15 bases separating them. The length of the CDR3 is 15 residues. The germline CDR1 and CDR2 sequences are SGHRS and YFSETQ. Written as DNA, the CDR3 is TGCGCCAGCAGCTTCTTAGGGGGGCAGGGCACTGAAGCTTTCTTT. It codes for CASSFLGGQGTEAFF.

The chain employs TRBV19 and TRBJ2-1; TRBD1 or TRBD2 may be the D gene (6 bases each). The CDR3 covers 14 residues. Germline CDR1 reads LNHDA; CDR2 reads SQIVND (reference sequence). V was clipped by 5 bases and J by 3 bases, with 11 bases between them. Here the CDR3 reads CASSYGGHYNEQFF. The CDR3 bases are TGTGCCAGTAGTTACGGGGGCCACTACAATGAGCAGTTCTTC. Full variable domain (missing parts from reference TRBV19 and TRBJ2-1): DGGITQSPKYLFRKEGQNVTLSCEQNLNHDAMYWYRQDPGQGLRLIYYSQIVNDFQKGDIAEGYSVSREKKESFPLTVTSAQKNPTAFYLCASSYGGHYNEQFFGPGTRLTVL.

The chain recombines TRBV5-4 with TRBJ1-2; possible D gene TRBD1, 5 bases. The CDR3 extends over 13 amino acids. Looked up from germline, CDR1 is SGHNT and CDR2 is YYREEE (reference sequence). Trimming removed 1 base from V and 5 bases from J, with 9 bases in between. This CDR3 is CASSLQGGYGYTF. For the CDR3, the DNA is TGTGCCAGCAGCTTGCAGGGAGGGTATGGCTACACCTTC.

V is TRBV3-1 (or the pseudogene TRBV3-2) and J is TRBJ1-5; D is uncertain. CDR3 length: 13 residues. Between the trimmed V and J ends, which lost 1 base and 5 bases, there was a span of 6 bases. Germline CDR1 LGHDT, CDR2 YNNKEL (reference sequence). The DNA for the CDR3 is TGTGCCAGCAGCCAAGGCGGGGATCAGCCCCAGCATTTT. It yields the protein CASSQGGDQPQHF.

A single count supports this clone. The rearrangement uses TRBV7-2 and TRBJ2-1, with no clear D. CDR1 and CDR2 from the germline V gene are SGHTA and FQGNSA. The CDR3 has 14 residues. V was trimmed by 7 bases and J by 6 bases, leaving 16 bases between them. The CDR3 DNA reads TGTGCCAGCAACTTTTTAACTCGGAGCAATGAGCAGTTCTTC. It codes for CASNFLTRSNEQFF.

The CDR3 DNA follows: TGTGCCAGTAGTACAGGGAGGGCTAACTATGGCTACACCTTC. Translating it yields CASSTGRANYGYTF. The rearrangement links TRBV19 to TRBJ1-2, with D possibly being TRBD1 (5 bases). From germline, CDR1 is LNHDA and CDR2 SQIVND (reference sequence). Trimming cost V 4 bases and J 0 bases, with 9 bases left between them. The CDR3 covers 14 residues. The full variable domain, in which reference TRBV19 and TRBJ1-2 provide the parts outside the CDR3, is DGGITQSPKYLFRKEGQNVTLSCEQNLNHDAMYWYRQDPGQGLRLIYYSQIVNDFQKGDIAEGYSVSREKKESFPLTVTSAQKNPTAFYLCASSTGRANYGYTFGSGTRLTVV.

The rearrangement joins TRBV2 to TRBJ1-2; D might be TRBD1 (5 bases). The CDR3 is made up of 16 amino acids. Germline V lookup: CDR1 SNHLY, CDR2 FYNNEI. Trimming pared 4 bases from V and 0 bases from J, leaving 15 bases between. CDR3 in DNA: TGTGCCAGCAGTGGGGGGGGTACAGCAGCTAACTATGGCTACACCTTC. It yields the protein CASSGGGTAANYGYTF. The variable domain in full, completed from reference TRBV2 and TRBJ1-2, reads EPEVTQTPSHQVTQMGQEVILRCVPISNHLYFYWYRQILGQKVEFLVSFYNNEISEKSEIFDDQFSVERPDGSNFTLKIRSTKLEDSAMYFCASSGGGTAANYGYTFGSGTRLTVV.

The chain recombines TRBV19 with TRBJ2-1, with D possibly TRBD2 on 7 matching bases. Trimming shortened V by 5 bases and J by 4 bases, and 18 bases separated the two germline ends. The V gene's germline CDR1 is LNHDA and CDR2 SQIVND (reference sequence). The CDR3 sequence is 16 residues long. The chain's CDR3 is CASSEGGDFLYNEQFF. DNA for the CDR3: TGTGCCAGTAGTGAAGGGGGGGACTTCCTTTACAATGAGCAGTTCTTC.

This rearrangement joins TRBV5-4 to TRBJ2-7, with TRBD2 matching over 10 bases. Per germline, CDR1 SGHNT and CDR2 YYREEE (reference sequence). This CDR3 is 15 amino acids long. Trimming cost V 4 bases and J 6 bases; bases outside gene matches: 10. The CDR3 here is CASSTRSSGGREQYF. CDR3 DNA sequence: TGTGCCAGCAGCACGCGGTCTAGCGGGGGTCGCGAGCAGTACTTC.

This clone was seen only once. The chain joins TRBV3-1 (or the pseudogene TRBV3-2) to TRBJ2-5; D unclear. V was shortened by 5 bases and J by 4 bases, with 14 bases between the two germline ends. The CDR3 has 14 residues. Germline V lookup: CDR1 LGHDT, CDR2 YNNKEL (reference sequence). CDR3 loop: CASSLNGVRETQYF. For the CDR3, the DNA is TGTGCCAGCAGCTTGAATGGTGTTCGAGAGACCCAGTACTTC.

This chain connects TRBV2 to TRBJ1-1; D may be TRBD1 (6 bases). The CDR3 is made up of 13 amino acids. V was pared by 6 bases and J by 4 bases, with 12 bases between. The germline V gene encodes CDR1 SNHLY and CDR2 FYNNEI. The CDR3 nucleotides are TGTGCCAGCAGGGACAGTCGCAGCACTGAAGCTTTCTTT. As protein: CASRDSRSTEAFF.

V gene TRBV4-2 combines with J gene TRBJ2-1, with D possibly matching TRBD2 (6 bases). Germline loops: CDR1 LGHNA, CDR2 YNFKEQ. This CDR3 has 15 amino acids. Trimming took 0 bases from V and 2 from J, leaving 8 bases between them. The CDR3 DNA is TGTGCCAGCAGCCAAGAAATAGCGGCCTACAATGAGCAGTTCTTC. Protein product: CASSQEIAAYNEQFF.